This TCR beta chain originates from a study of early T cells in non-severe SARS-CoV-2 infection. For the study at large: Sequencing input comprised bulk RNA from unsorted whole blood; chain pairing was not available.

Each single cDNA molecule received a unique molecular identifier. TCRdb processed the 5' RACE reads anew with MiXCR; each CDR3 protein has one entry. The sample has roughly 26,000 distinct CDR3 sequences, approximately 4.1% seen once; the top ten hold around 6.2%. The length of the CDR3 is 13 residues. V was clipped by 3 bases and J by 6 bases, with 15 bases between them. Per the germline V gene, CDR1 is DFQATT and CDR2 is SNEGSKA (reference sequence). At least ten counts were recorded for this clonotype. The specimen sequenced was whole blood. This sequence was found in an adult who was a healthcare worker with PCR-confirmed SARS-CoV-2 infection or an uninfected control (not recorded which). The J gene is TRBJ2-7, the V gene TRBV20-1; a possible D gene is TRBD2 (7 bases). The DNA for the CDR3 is TGCAGTGCTAGGGGGGCGGGAGAAATCGAGCAGTACTTC. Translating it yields CSARGAGEIEQYF.